Below are 22 T cell receptor beta chains sequenced from a single sample in a study of shared clonotypes between healthy human individuals. TCRdb's table, derived via immunoSEQ multiplex PCR, lists solely in-frame clones and lacks some. The profile shows fewer than 3 million clones, 92% of them singletons. The sequenced sample consisted of naive CD4+ T cells from PBMCs. Subset defined: CD45RA+ positively selected. These receptors originate from a young man in good health. Some clones in this sample may be carry-over from other donors' samples.

This chain connects TRBV7-3 to TRBJ1-3; no definite D call. Germline V gene lookup returns CDR1 SGHTA and CDR2 FQGTGA. The CDR3 contains 15 residues. Trimming removed 0 bases at V and 3 bases at J, with 9 bases between. The CDR3 bases are TGTGCCAGCAGCTTAACGGGAGGTGTTGGAAACACCATATATTTT. The encoded protein is CASSLTGGVGNTIYF.

This chain joins TRBV6-6 and TRBJ2-1; D is uncertain. The germline V and J ends were trimmed by 6 bases and 2 bases, with 14 bases remaining between them. The CDR3 extends over 15 amino acids. Per germline, CDR1 MNHNY and CDR2 SVGAGI (reference sequence). CDR3 sequence: CASSHNAVAYNEQFF. For the CDR3, the DNA is TGTGCCAGCAGCCACAACGCGGTAGCCTACAATGAGCAGTTCTTC.

The J gene is TRBJ1-4, the V gene TRBV5-1; the match to TRBD1 covers 7 bases. Germline V CDR1 and CDR2: SGHRS, YFSETQ. V shed 4 bases, J shed 2 bases, and the junction held 5 bases outside the gene matches. The CDR3 extends over 15 amino acids. For the CDR3, the DNA is TGCGCCAGCAGCGCCACAGGGGCGACTAATGAAAAACTGTTTTTT. Translating it yields CASSATGATNEKLFF.

The chain combines TRBV5-1 with TRBJ2-2; TRBD1 matches 9 bases. Germline V lookup: CDR1 SGHRS, CDR2 YFSETQ. With V trimmed by 3 bases and J by 4 bases, 4 bases remained unmatched. The CDR3 contains 15 residues. The DNA of the CDR3 is TGCGCCAGCAGCTGGGGGACAGGGTCCACCGGGGAGCTGTTTTTT. It codes for CASSWGTGSTGELFF.

The rearrangement uses TRBV7-9 and TRBJ1-1; no clear D. This CDR3 is built from 17 residues. Germline assignment: CDR1 SEHNR and CDR2 FQNEAQ (reference sequence). Trimming removed 1 base at V and 0 bases at J, with 15 bases between. CDR3 nucleotides: TGTGCCAGCAGCTTAGGCGGGTTGGGGTGGATGAACACTGAAGCTTTCTTT. Its protein product is CASSLGGLGWMNTEAFF.

This chain links TRBV27 with TRBJ2-7; no clear D. V lost 5 bases to trimming and J lost 6 bases, with 14 bases between them. Germline CDR1 and CDR2: MNHEY and SMNVEV (reference sequence). The CDR3 runs to 13 residues. The DNA for the CDR3 is TGTGCCAGCAGTCGTCGACGGATCGGCGAGCAGTACTTC. It is translated as CASSRRRIGEQYF.

The chain uses TRBV5-1 and TRBJ1-2; the D is unclear. V was pared by 0 bases and J by 4 bases, with 13 bases between. The V gene's germline CDR1 is SGHRS and CDR2 YFSETQ. The CDR3 is 15 residues long. CDR3 loop: CASSLAAGDSYGYTF. The CDR3 coding sequence is TGCGCCAGCAGCTTGGCCGCCGGGGATAGCTATGGCTACACCTTC. Filled out from reference TRBV5-1 and TRBJ1-2, the complete variable domain reads KAGVTQTPRYLIKTRGQQVTLSCSPISGHRSVSWYQQTPGQGLQFLFEYFSETQRNKGNFPGRFSGRQFSNSRSEMNVSTLELGDSALYLCASSLAAGDSYGYTFGSGTRLTVV.

The chain carries TRBV5-1 and TRBJ2-1; D is unresolved. The CDR3 extends over 15 amino acids. In germline, CDR1 is SGHRS, CDR2 YFSETQ. Trimming shortened V by 5 bases and J by 4 bases, and 16 bases separated the two germline ends. The CDR3 loop is CASRSDGSSYNEQFF. CDR3 bases: TGCGCCAGCAGATCAGACGGGTCCTCTTACAATGAGCAGTTCTTC.

The chain links TRBV30 to TRBJ1-2; weak D call: TRBD1 (5 bases). This CDR3 has 13 amino acids. V lost 1 base to trimming and J lost 5 bases, with 11 bases between them. Germline loops: CDR1 GTSNPN, CDR2 SVGIG (reference sequence). The CDR3 DNA follows: TGTGCCTGGAGTGCATGGACAAAGTATGGCTACACCTTC. Translation: CAWSAWTKYGYTF.

The chain recombines TRBV28 with TRBJ1-5; the D gene is possibly TRBD1 (6 bases). This CDR3 contains 16 residues. The V gene lost 3 bases and the J gene lost 0 bases, with 12 bases spanning the gap. The germline V gene encodes CDR1 MDHEN and CDR2 SYDVKM. The CDR3 DNA reads as TGTGCCAGCAGTTTGTTCGGACAGAATAGCAATCAGCCCCAGCATTTT. Translated: CASSLFGQNSNQPQHF.

This CDR3 reads CAWSLLLAGQNNEQFF. DNA for the CDR3: TGTGCCTGGAGCCTCCTACTAGCGGGCCAGAACAATGAGCAGTTCTTC. The chain has TRBV30 and TRBJ2-1; 9 positions match TRBD2. Looked up from germline, CDR1 is GTSNPN and CDR2 is SVGIG (reference sequence). After removal of 3 bases from V and 5 bases from J, the junction contained 11 bases not matched to a gene. This CDR3 is built from 16 residues.

With regard to this clone: The same CDR3 arises from other DNA sequences in this sample as well. V gene TRBV7-9 combines with J gene TRBJ2-1, with D uncertain. CDR1 SEHNR and CDR2 FQNEAQ come from the germline V gene (reference sequence). There are 12 residues in the CDR3. V dropped 3 bases and J dropped 7 bases, with 7 bases sitting between them. The CDR3 DNA is TGTGCCAGCAGCTTTGGAGCTAATGAGCAGTTCTTC. Translation gives CASSFGANEQFF.

The sample holds one count of this clone. The J gene is TRBJ2-1, the V gene TRBV27, with no clear D. Looked up from germline, CDR1 is MNHEY and CDR2 is SMNVEV (reference sequence). The V gene lost 1 base and the J gene lost 2 bases, with 12 bases spanning the gap. This CDR3 has 16 residues. The CDR3 reads CASSLFWGNAYNEQFF. In nucleotides, the CDR3 is TGTGCCAGCAGTTTATTCTGGGGTAATGCCTACAATGAGCAGTTCTTC.

The chain uses TRBV7-6 and TRBJ2-7; 8 nucleotides match TRBD2. Germline CDR1 is SGHVS and CDR2 is FNYEAQ. The CDR3 totals 20 residues. With 1 base clipped from V and 6 bases from J, the junction kept 23 bases outside the gene matches. The CDR3: CASSLGQAGGSGTSIGEQYF. In DNA, the CDR3 is TGTGCCAGCAGCTTAGGTCAGGCCGGTGGTAGCGGGACCTCTATTGGCGAGCAGTACTTC.

A remark on this clone: Within the sample, other DNA sequences also encode this same CDR3. V gene TRBV28 combines with J gene TRBJ1-1; no firm D call. CDR1 is MDHEN, CDR2 SYDVKM, per germline. The CDR3 contains 12 residues. Trimming left V 7 bases short and J 4 bases short, with 10 bases between. The CDR3 DNA is TGTGCCAGCACTACGCGAGGCACTGAAGCTTTCTTT. Its translation: CASTTRGTEAFF.

This rearrangement joins TRBV6-1 to TRBJ1-2, with TRBD1 matching over 7 bases. V lost 1 base and J lost 2; bases outside the gene matches: 1. The germline V gene has CDR1 MNHNS and CDR2 SASEGT. The CDR3 is made up of 14 amino acids. CDR3: CASSEEGANYGYTF. CDR3 coding DNA: TGTGCCAGCAGTGAAGAGGGGGCCAACTATGGCTACACCTTC.

This chain connects TRBV10-2 to TRBJ1-2; D is perhaps TRBD1 (6 bases). CDR3 length: 14 amino acids. From germline, CDR1 is WSHSY and CDR2 SAAADI. V was cut by 4 bases and J by 4 bases, with 13 bases left in between. The CDR3 sequence is CASSVAGTSYGYTF. The CDR3 DNA reads TGCGCCAGCAGTGTGGCCGGGACATCCTATGGCTACACCTTC.

The J gene is TRBJ1-6, the V gene TRBV18; D uncertain. From germline, CDR1 is KGHSH and CDR2 LQKENI. V lost 3 bases to trimming and J lost 4 bases, with 13 bases between them. The CDR3 runs to 16 residues. This CDR3 reads CASSPQNRVYNSPLHF. CDR3 bases: TGTGCCAGCTCACCTCAAAATCGGGTGTATAATTCACCCCTCCACTTT.

The chain combines TRBV21-1 with TRBJ2-3; TRBD1 is the table's D call and was not checked against the DNA. TRBV21-1 has pseudogene status. This CDR3 comprises 13 residues. In nucleotides, the CDR3 is TGTGCCAGCAGTTGGGTGCAGGGTGATACGCAGTATTTT. Protein product: CASSWVQGDTQYF.

The chain employs TRBV5-4 and TRBJ2-2, with 7 nucleotides matching TRBD2. The CDR3 covers 16 residues. Germline assignment: CDR1 SGHNT and CDR2 YYREEE (reference sequence). The V segment lost 3 bases and the J segment 5 bases; nucleotides outside the gene matches: 10. The CDR3 here is CASSSGRERNTGELFF. CDR3 in DNA: TGTGCCAGCAGCTCAGGGAGGGAGCGTAATACCGGGGAGCTGTTTTTT.

V is TRBV7-3 and J is TRBJ2-3, with D tentatively TRBD1 or TRBD2 (5 bases each). Germline CDR1 SGHTA, CDR2 FQGTGA. This CDR3 spans 14 amino acids. V lost 5 bases to trimming and J lost 6 bases, with 15 bases between them. The CDR3 region has the DNA TGTGCCAGCAGCACCGGGACGGCTGCCGATACGCAGTATTTT. Translated: CASSTGTAADTQYF.

This clone showed up just a few times. The chain joins TRBV30 to TRBJ1-1, with D possibly matching TRBD1 (5 bases). Germline-derived CDR1 and CDR2 are GTSNPN and SVGIG (reference sequence). The CDR3 loop spans 15 amino acids. Trimming took off 1 base at V and 6 bases at J, with 18 bases between the two ends. The DNA of the CDR3 is TGTGCCTGGAGTGAATGGCAGGGTGTCCCAGCTGAAGCTTTCTTT. Translating gives CAWSEWQGVPAEAFF.